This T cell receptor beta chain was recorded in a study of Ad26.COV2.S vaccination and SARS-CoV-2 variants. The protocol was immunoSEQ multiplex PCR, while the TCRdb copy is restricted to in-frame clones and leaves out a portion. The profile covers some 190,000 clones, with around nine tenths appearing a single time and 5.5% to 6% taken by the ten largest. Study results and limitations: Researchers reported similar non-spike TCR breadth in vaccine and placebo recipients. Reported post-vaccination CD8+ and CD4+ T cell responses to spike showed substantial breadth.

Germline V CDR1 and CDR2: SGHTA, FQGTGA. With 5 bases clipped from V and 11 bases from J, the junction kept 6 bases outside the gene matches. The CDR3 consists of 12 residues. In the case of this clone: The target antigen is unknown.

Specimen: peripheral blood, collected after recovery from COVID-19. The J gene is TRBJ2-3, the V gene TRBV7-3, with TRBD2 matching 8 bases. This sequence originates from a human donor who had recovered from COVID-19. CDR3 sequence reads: CASSPSGQVQYF. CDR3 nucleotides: TGTGCCAGCAGCCCTAGCGGGCAAGTGCAGTATTTT. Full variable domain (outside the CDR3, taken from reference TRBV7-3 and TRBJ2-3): GAGVSQTPSNKVTEKGKYVELRCDPISGHTALYWYRQSLGQGPEFLIYFQGTGAADDSGLPNDRFFAVRPEGSVSTLKIQRTERGDSAVYLCASSPSGQVQYFGPGTRLTVL.